These 17 T cell receptor beta chains were sequenced from one sample in a study of tumor-infiltrating lymphocytes in localized non-small cell lung cancer. Using immunoSEQ multiplex PCR, the repertoire was profiled, and TCRdb retains in-frame clones only, with some absent. This sample carries about 13,000 clones, around 76% of them seen once, and the ten largest clones take about 13%. Sequencing was performed on uninvolved lung tissue not adjacent to the tumor. The receptors were sampled from a human donor with non-small cell lung cancer.

This clone was recorded once. Other DNA sequences from this sample encode an identical CDR3 as well. The CDR3 loop reads CASSLDRTSGSETQYF. The CDR3 region has the DNA TGTGCCAGCAGCTTAGATCGGACTAGCGGGTCGGAGACCCAGTACTTC. V and J are TRBV11-3 and TRBJ2-5, with 11 bases aligning to TRBD2. The V gene's germline CDR1 is SGHNT and CDR2 YENEEA. The CDR3 is made up of 16 amino acids. The junction had 5 bases not matched to a gene; V was cut back by 0 bases and J by 5 bases.

V gene TRBV11-2 combines with J gene TRBJ2-3; no clear D gene. This CDR3 spans 15 amino acids. V shed 3 bases and J shed 4 bases, with 14 bases lying between them. From germline, CDR1 is SGHAT and CDR2 FQNNGV. The CDR3 DNA follows: TGTGCCAGCAGCTTTCGGGTCCGCGGTCCAGATACGCAGTATTTT. Translated: CASSFRVRGPDTQYF.

The chain is built from TRBV7-8 and TRBJ2-7, with D perhaps matching TRBD1 (6 bases). From germline, CDR1 is SGHVS and CDR2 FQNEAQ. V was trimmed by 5 bases and J by 6 bases, leaving 26 bases between them. The CDR3 is made up of 17 amino acids. CDR3 protein: CASSPRPQGTRGGEQYF. The CDR3 DNA is TGTGCCAGCAGCCCCCGACCTCAGGGGACCCGAGGGGGCGAGCAGTACTTC.

The rearrangement uses TRBV5-1 and TRBJ2-6; the match to TRBD1 covers 11 bases. Germline-derived CDR1 and CDR2 are SGHRS and YFSETQ. This CDR3 contains 18 residues. With V trimmed by 4 bases and J by 3 bases, 9 bases remained unmatched. CDR3 amino acids: CASSTRTGGFFGANVLTF. In DNA form, the CDR3 reads TGCGCCAGCAGCACCCGGACAGGGGGCTTTTTTGGGGCCAACGTCCTGACTTTC.

This clone occurred a few times. V and J are TRBV7-7 and TRBJ2-5, with 11 bases aligning to TRBD2. The CDR3 consists of 16 residues. Per the germline V gene, CDR1 is SSHAT and CDR2 is FNYEAQ (reference sequence). The V gene end was trimmed by 5 bases and the J gene end by 5 bases; junction bases not matched to a gene: 10. DNA of the CDR3: TGTGCCAGCAGCCCGAAACTAGCGGGGGATGGGGAGACCCAGTACTTC. This translates into CASSPKLAGDGETQYF.

V is TRBV30 and J is TRBJ2-7; TRBD1 agrees at 10 bases. The CDR3 extends over 12 amino acids. Germline-derived CDR1 and CDR2 are GTSNPN and SVGIG (reference sequence). Germline trimming cut 0 bases from V and 11 bases from J; bases unmatched to any gene: 4. CDR3 residues: CAWSVETGGKYF. CDR3 nucleotides: TGTGCCTGGAGTGTAGAGACAGGGGGCAAGTACTTC.

The chain combines TRBV2 with TRBJ1-5; D is uncertain. Germline V gene sequence: CDR1 SNHLY, CDR2 FYNNEI. This CDR3 contains 13 residues. V lost 7 bases to trimming and J lost 1 base, with 8 bases between them. CDR3 sequence (DNA): TGTGCCAGCACCTGGGAGAGCAATCAGCCCCAGCATTTT. Its translation: CASTWESNQPQHF.

The CDR3 DNA reads as TGTGCCAGCAGCTCGGGGGGGACAGCGAACACTGAAGCTTTCTTT. Its translation: CASSSGGTANTEAFF. This sequence joins TRBV5-4 and TRBJ1-1; 7 nucleotides line up with TRBD1. The junction had 6 bases not matched to a gene; V was cut back by 3 bases and J by 1 base. This CDR3 spans 15 amino acids. Looked up from germline, CDR1 is SGHNT and CDR2 is YYREEE (reference sequence).

The rearrangement uses TRBV14 and TRBJ1-1, with D hard to call. V dropped 1 base and J dropped 3 bases, with 6 bases sitting between them. The CDR3 length is 13 residues. Germline V gene lookup returns CDR1 SGHDN and CDR2 FVKESK. CDR3 amino acids: CASSQVRDTEAFF. The CDR3 DNA is TGTGCCAGCAGCCAAGTTCGGGACACTGAAGCTTTCTTT.

V is TRBV9 and J is TRBJ2-2; D might be TRBD1 (5 bases). The CDR3 length is 16 residues. Looked up from germline, CDR1 is SGDLS and CDR2 is YYNGEE. The V gene lost 0 bases and the J gene lost 3 bases, with 12 bases spanning the gap. CDR3: CASSVVADSYTGELFF. In nucleotides, the CDR3 is TGTGCCAGCAGCGTAGTCGCTGACAGCTACACCGGGGAGCTGTTTTTT.

The chain combines TRBV7-2 with TRBJ2-1; D unresolved. With 3 bases removed from V and 0 bases from J, the gap between germline ends came to 6 bases. This CDR3 is built from 14 residues. Germline loops: CDR1 SGHTA, CDR2 FQGNSA. In nucleotides, the CDR3 is TGTGCCAGCAGCTTCGCGGTCTCCTACAATGAGCAGTTCTTC. Protein: CASSFAVSYNEQFF.

The chain carries TRBV5-4 and TRBJ2-5; tentative D call: TRBD2 (6 bases). V was trimmed by 2 bases and J by 4 bases, leaving 9 bases between them. Germline V lookup: CDR1 SGHNT, CDR2 YYREEE (reference sequence). CDR3 length: 13 amino acids. The DNA for the CDR3 is TGTGCCAGCAGCTTAGGAGGGTCAGAGACCCAGTACTTC. Amino acid sequence: CASSLGGSETQYF.

This chain joins TRBV7-2 and TRBJ2-1; no definite D call. The CDR3 length is 15 residues. The germline CDR1 and CDR2 sequences are SGHTA and FQGNSA. V was cut by 1 base and J by 10 bases, with 17 bases left in between. The CDR3 sequence is CASSLVWDVGMEQFF. CDR3 DNA: TGTGCCAGCAGCTTAGTTTGGGATGTTGGGATGGAGCAGTTCTTC.

The table lists this clone with a few counts. The rearrangement uses TRBV30 and TRBJ2-1; 12 nucleotides match TRBD2. The CDR3 runs 14 residues. The germline V gene encodes CDR1 GTSNPN and CDR2 SVGIG (reference sequence). With V trimmed by 4 bases and J by 15 bases, 13 bases remained unmatched. The CDR3, as DNA: TGTGCCTGGACCCCCGGACTAGCGGGACCGGTTCCGTTCTTC. This codes for CAWTPGLAGPVPFF.

This rearrangement joins TRBV5-1 to TRBJ1-1; D is unresolved. CDR3 size: 13 residues. The germline gives CDR1 SGHRS, CDR2 YFSETQ. V shed 6 bases and J shed 4 bases, with 13 bases lying between them. CDR3 nucleotides: TGCGCCAGCACCTCAGGTGCGGGCACTGAAGCTTTCTTT. It codes for CASTSGAGTEAFF.

The chain combines TRBV12-5 with TRBJ2-7; D may be TRBD2 (6 bases). Per the germline V gene, CDR1 is LGHNT and CDR2 is FRNRAP. The CDR3 runs to 16 residues. The V end was cut by 1 base, the J end by 3 bases, with 16 bases between. Written as DNA, the CDR3 is TGTGCTAGTGGTTTGGCACGGGAGACGCTGGGCTACGAGCAGTACTTC. Amino acids: CASGLARETLGYEQYF.

The table lists this clone with a few counts. V gene TRBV20-1 combines with J gene TRBJ2-7; no clear D gene. Germline CDR1 is DFQATT and CDR2 is SNEGSKA (reference sequence). This CDR3 contains 11 residues. V lost 2 bases to trimming and J lost 6 bases, with 8 bases between them. The CDR3 region has the DNA TGCAGTGCTAGATTGGTAACCGAGCAGTACTTC. Its translation is CSARLVTEQYF.